This T cell receptor beta chain originates from a study of OX40 agonist ivuxolimab in advanced cancers. Study results and limitations: At 0.1 to 3.0 mg/kg, clonal expansion of CD4+ and CD8+ blood T cells had occurred by week 6. Clonal expansion was among the lowest in partial responders at 0.1-3.0 mg/kg, especially CD8+.

Concerning this clone: The target antigen is unknown.

The table came from immunoSEQ multiplex PCR; TCRdb's copy has only in-frame clones and leaves some out. The sample includes fewer than 90,000 clones, 85% seen only once; the top ten take around 3.2%. The germline gives CDR1 SGHNT, CDR2 YYREEE (reference sequence). The V segment lost 4 bases and the J segment 0 bases; nucleotides outside the gene matches: 6. The CDR3 contains 15 residues. Sequencing used CD4+ or CD8+ T cells sorted from blood, obtained in a trial of the OX40 agonist ivuxolimab. This clonotype was sampled from an adult with an advanced solid tumor such as melanoma, head and neck, liver or kidney cancer. This chain uses TRBV5-4 with TRBJ1-1, with 7 bases that match TRBD1. The CDR3 DNA follows: TGTGCCAGCAGCGGGGGACAGTCGGTGAACACTGAAGCTTTCTTT. This translates into CASSGGQSVNTEAFF. The complete variable domain, with remaining parts taken from reference TRBV5-4 and TRBJ1-1, reads ETGVTQSPTHLIKTRGQQVTLRCSSQSGHNTVSWYQQALGQGPQFIFQYYREEENGRGNFPPRFSGLQFPNYSSELNVNALELDDSALYLCASSGGQSVNTEAFFGQGTRLTVV.